These 17 T cell receptor beta chains were all obtained from the same sample, sequenced in a study of beta chain features in type 1 diabetes. Study-wide points: Shortening of TCRB CDR3s, moderate but significant, appeared in all four CD4+ subsets of Type 1 diabetes patients.

For these TCRs, the target antigens are not known. Expressed TCRB transcripts were sequenced, since all the RNA that had been isolated was reverse transcribed. Assay used: immunoSEQ multiplex PCR; TCRdb lists only in-frame clones, some missing. The sample shows roughly 700,000 clones, around 15% of them seen only once. The sample comprised naive CD4+ T cells from blood. These TCRs come from a man between 18 and 29 years old with type 1 diabetes.

The chain couples TRBV5-1 to TRBJ2-3, with 9 bases identical to TRBD1. V was pared by 4 bases and J by 5 bases, with 5 bases of the junction left unmatched. Germline values: CDR1 SGHRS, CDR2 YFSETQ. The CDR3 is 14 residues long. In nucleotides, the CDR3 is TGCGCCAGCAGCATGGGACAGGGAGAAGATACGCAGTATTTT. The encoded protein is CASSMGQGEDTQYF.

This clone was found a few times. The rearrangement links TRBV11-3 to TRBJ2-2; no firm D call. The V gene lost 5 bases and the J gene lost 4 bases, with 5 bases spanning the gap. Germline-derived CDR1 and CDR2 are SGHNT and YENEEA. This CDR3 is built from 12 residues. CDR3 protein: CASSPFTGELFF. In DNA form, the CDR3 reads TGTGCCAGCAGCCCGTTCACCGGGGAGCTGTTTTTT.

This clone showed up just a few times. V and J are TRBV5-1 and TRBJ2-1; 7 positions match TRBD1. Germline CDR1 is SGHRS and CDR2 is YFSETQ. Trimming at V came to 4 bases and at J to 5 bases, leaving 9 bases not matched to a gene. The CDR3 extends over 15 amino acids. The CDR3 bases are TGCGCCAGCAGCCCCGACAGGGTTCATGACAATGAGCAGTTCTTC. Protein: CASSPDRVHDNEQFF.

The chain is built from TRBV10-3 and TRBJ2-3; tentatively, D is TRBD1 (6 bases). The V end was cut by 10 bases, the J end by 5 bases, with 19 bases between. The CDR3 loop spans 14 amino acids. CDR1 is ENHRY, CDR2 SYGVKD, per germline. The DNA for the CDR3 is TGTGCCACCCAGGACAGCCTCGGTAGAGATACGCAGTATTTT. Its translation: CATQDSLGRDTQYF.

Here the CDR3 DNA reads TGCAGCGTCAACAGGGTAAACACTGAAGCTTTCTTT. It is translated as CSVNRVNTEAFF. The genes are TRBV29-1 and TRBJ1-1, with D possibly being TRBD1 (6 bases). This CDR3 spans 12 amino acids. The V and J ends lost 6 bases and 2 bases respectively, with 10 bases between them. Germline V gene lookup returns CDR1 SQVTM and CDR2 ANQGSEA.

As to this clone: Other DNA sequences in the sample encode the same CDR3. The chain carries TRBV7-2 and TRBJ2-3; D uncertain. Between the trimmed V and J ends, which lost 1 base and 2 bases, there was a span of 1 base. The CDR3 sequence is 12 residues long. CDR1 and CDR2 (germline): SGHTA, FQGNSA. The CDR3 sequence is CASSLDTDTQYF. The CDR3 DNA reads as TGTGCCAGCAGCTTAGACACAGATACGCAGTATTTT.

This clone showed up just a few times. V usage is TRBV6-1 and J usage is TRBJ1-5; D gene uncertain. CDR1 is MNHNS and CDR2 is SASEGT in the germline V gene. The CDR3 runs to 14 residues. V was cut by 10 bases and J by 0 bases, with 13 bases left in between. CDR3 region: CATQEGNSNQPQHF. The CDR3 DNA is TGTGCCACCCAGGAAGGAAATAGCAATCAGCCCCAGCATTTT.

Worth noting for this clone: Other DNA sequences from this sample encode an identical CDR3 as well. The rearrangement joins TRBV6-5 to TRBJ1-5; D might be TRBD1 (5 bases). Germline CDR1 MNHEY, CDR2 SVGAGI. V was clipped by 0 bases and J by 4 bases, with 10 bases between them. This CDR3 spans 15 amino acids. This chain's CDR3 is CASSYSGQGNQPQHF. The CDR3, as DNA: TGTGCCAGCAGTTACTCGGGTCAGGGAAATCAGCCCCAGCATTTT.

The chain employs TRBV15 and TRBJ1-6; D is possibly TRBD1 (6 bases). Trimming took 1 base from V and 14 from J, leaving 12 bases between them. CDR3 length: 13 residues. From germline, CDR1 is LNHNV and CDR2 YYDKDF (reference sequence). The CDR3 coding sequence is TGTGCCACCAGCAGAGGGAGGGGGACCACCCTCCACTTT. It yields the protein CATSRGRGTTLHF.

This clone was observed a few times. The rearrangement uses TRBV6-1 and TRBJ2-7; D remains unclear. Trimming stripped 7 bases from V and 9 bases from J, with 16 bases between. CDR1 and CDR2 from the germline V gene are MNHNS and SASEGT. The CDR3 has 12 residues. This CDR3 is CASMTNVGAQYF. For the CDR3, the DNA is TGTGCCAGCATGACCAATGTCGGTGCGCAGTACTTC.

This clone was seen a few times. This sequence joins TRBV25-1 and TRBJ2-7; D unclear. Between the trimmed V and J ends, which lost 7 bases and 5 bases, there was a span of 15 bases. The CDR3 loop spans 13 amino acids. Germline CDR1 is MGHDK and CDR2 is SYGVNS. CDR3 sequence (DNA): TGTGCCAGCATCGGTTTTTTGGCGGACGAGCAGTACTTC. This translates into CASIGFLADEQYF.

The chain is built from TRBV5-6 and TRBJ2-1; D is ambiguous. Germline lookup yields CDR1 SGHDT and CDR2 YYEEEE. The CDR3 runs 15 residues. Between the trimmed V and J ends, which lost 2 bases and 8 bases, there was a span of 17 bases. The CDR3 nucleotides are TGTGCCAGCAGCTTATGGGCCGCTGGTGGGGATGAGCAGTTCTTC. This codes for CASSLWAAGGDEQFF.

This CDR3 is CASSLATDTQYF. CDR3 nucleotides: TGCGCCAGCAGCTTGGCTACAGATACGCAGTATTTT. This chain links TRBV5-1 with TRBJ2-3; D ambiguous. The V and J ends lost 0 bases and 3 bases respectively, with 2 bases between them. CDR1 is SGHRS, CDR2 YFSETQ, per germline. This CDR3 contains 12 residues.

This chain uses TRBV7-9 with TRBJ2-2; maybe TRBD1 (6 bases). Germline loops: CDR1 SEHNR, CDR2 FQNEAQ (reference sequence). The CDR3 sequence is 14 residues long. Trimming cost V 2 bases and J 3 bases, with 7 bases left between them. The CDR3: CASSLRGYTGELFF. CDR3 coding DNA: TGTGCCAGCAGCTTAAGGGGGTACACCGGGGAGCTGTTTTTT.

This clone was observed a few times. The rearrangement links TRBV5-1 to TRBJ2-1, with 10 positions matching TRBD2. The V gene's germline CDR1 is SGHRS and CDR2 YFSETQ. V lost 7 bases to trimming and J lost 3 bases; unmatched junction nucleotides: 4. The CDR3 has 14 amino acids. DNA of the CDR3: TGCGCCAGCGCCGGGACTAGCGACTACAATGAGCAGTTCTTC. Residues: CASAGTSDYNEQFF.

Only a few counts were recorded for this clone. This CDR3 is also generated by other DNA sequences in the sample. The chain recombines TRBV7-3 with TRBJ2-3, with D possibly matching TRBD1 (6 bases). V lost 3 bases, J lost 6 bases, and 13 bases lay in between. The CDR3 consists of 14 residues. The germline CDR1 and CDR2 sequences are SGHTA and FQGTGA. CDR3 protein: CASSLMGATDTQYF. In nucleotides, the CDR3 is TGTGCCAGCAGCTTGATGGGGGCTACGGATACGCAGTATTTT. The full variable domain, rest sourced from reference TRBV7-3 and TRBJ2-3, is GAGVSQTPSNKVTEKGKYVELRCDPISGHTALYWYRQSLGQGPEFLIYFQGTGAADDSGLPNDRFFAVRPEGSVSTLKIQRTERGDSAVYLCASSLMGATDTQYFGPGTRLTVL.

This clone was counted a few times. The chain couples TRBV18 to TRBJ2-5; D is perhaps TRBD2 (6 bases). Germline CDR1 reads KGHSH; CDR2 reads LQKENI. The CDR3 sequence is 13 residues long. Trimming removed 5 bases at V and 1 base at J, with 8 bases between. The chain's CDR3 is CASSAGSQETQYF. The CDR3 bases are TGTGCCAGCTCAGCCGGGAGCCAAGAGACCCAGTACTTC.